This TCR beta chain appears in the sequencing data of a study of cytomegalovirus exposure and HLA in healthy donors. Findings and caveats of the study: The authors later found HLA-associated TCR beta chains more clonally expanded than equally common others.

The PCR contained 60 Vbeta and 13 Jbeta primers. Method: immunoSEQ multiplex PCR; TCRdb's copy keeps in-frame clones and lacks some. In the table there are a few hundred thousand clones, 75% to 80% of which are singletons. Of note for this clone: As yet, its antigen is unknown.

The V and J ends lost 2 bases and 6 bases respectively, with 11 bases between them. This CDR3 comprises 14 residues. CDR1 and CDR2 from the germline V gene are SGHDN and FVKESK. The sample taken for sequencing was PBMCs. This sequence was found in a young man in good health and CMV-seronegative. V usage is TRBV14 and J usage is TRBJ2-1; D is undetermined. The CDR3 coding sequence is TGTGCCAGCAGCCAAAACCGGGTTATCAATGAGCAGTTCTTC. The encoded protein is CASSQNRVINEQFF. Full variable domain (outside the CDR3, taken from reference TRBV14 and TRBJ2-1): EAGVTQFPSHSVIEKGQTVTLRCDPISGHDNLYWYRRVMGKEIKFLLHFVKESKQDESGMPNNRFLAERTGGTYSTLKVQPAELEDSGVYFCASSQNRVINEQFFGPGTRLTVL.